This TCR beta chain was observed in a study of lymphopenia after photon versus proton radiotherapy. The table came from immunoSEQ multiplex PCR; TCRdb's copy has only in-frame clones and leaves some out. The sample comprises around 42,000 clones, 65% to 90% of which are singletons, and over 2% rests with the top ten. The CDR3 loop spans 17 amino acids. The germline gives CDR1 SGHTA, CDR2 FQGTGA. V shed 3 bases and J 3 bases; nucleotides not matched to a gene: 4. As to this clone: As yet, its antigen is unknown.

Study observations and caveats: Relative stability marked proton patients; photon patients lost diversity and naive cells.

The rearrangement links TRBV7-3 to TRBJ2-1; TRBD2 matches at 14 bases. The TCR originated in a man aged 40-50 years with gastric cancer. Sequenced here: peripheral blood, sampled from a patient treated with photon-based radiotherapy. For the CDR3, the DNA is TGTGCCAGCAGCTTCGGGACTAGCGGGGGACTCTACAATGAGCAGTTCTTC. Protein product: CASSFGTSGGLYNEQFF.